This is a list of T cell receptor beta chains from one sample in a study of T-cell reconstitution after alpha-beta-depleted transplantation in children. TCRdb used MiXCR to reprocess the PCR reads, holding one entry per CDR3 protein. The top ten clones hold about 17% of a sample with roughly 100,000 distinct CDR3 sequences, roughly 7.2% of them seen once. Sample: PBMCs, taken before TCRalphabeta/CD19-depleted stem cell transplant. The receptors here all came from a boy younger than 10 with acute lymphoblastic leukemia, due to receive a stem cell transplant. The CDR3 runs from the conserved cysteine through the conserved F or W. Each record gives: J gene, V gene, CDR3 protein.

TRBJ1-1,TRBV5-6,CASSHWDVRSAEAFF
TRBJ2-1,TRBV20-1,CSAPQLAGAYNEQFF
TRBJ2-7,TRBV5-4,CASSFTRPTPPYEQYF
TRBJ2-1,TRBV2,CASSKSGGGDEQFF
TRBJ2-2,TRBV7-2,CASSFPGGGVNTGELFF
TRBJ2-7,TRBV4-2,CASSQGDPTTEQYF
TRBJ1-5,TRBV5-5,CASSLGYRGQGQPQHF
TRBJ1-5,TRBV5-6,CASSLRGRGPGQPQHF
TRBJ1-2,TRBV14,CASSQARANYGYTF
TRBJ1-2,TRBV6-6,CASKWDREWYGYTF
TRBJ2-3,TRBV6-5,CASSYTRLADTDTQYF
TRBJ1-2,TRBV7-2,CASSLGVGGYGYTF
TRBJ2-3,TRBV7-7,CASSINPPGQSPTDTQYF
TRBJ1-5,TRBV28,CASSFSGGFNQPQHF
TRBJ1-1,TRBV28,CASSLLVAGISGVTEAFF
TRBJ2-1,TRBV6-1,CASRRGGQGSTNEQFF
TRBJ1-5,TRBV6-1,CASSEAQGLSNQPQHF
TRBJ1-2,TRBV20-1,CSAREYGDSANYGYTF
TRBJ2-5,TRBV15,CATSARVLEETQYF
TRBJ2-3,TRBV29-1,CSVAASWSGITDTQYF
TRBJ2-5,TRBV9,CASSVGKLAGRETQYF
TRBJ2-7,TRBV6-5,CASSSASGSYEQYF
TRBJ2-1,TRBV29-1,CSARPQSSYNEQFF
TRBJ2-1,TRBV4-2,CASSQDRGLALYNEQFF
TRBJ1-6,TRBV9,CASSARQGYNSPLHF
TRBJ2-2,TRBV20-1,CSGTSGANTGELFF
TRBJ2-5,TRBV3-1,CASSIGTPQAAQYF
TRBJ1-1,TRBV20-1,CSARAWGNTEAFF
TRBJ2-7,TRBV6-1,CASSPGESRGTYEQYF
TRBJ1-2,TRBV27,CASSLSGTGYYGYTF
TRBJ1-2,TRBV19,CASSPRNAYGYTF
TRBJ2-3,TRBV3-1,CASSPRASGGDTQYF
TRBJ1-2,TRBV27,CASSQGDGSYGYTF
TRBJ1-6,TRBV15,CATSPNRDRVSSPLHF
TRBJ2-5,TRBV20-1,CSAERTQETQYF
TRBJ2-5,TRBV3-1,CASSPDEETQYF
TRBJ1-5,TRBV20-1,CSASGQGVRQPQHF
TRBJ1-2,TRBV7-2,CASSSSRQAPYGYTF
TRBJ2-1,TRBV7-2,CASSLEVGLVNEQFF
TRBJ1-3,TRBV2,CASSESSSGNTIYF
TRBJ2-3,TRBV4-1,CASSRLTGGGADTQYF
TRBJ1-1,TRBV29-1,CSVAPPPQGLGTEAFF
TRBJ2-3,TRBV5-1,CASSPRPAGDTDTQYF
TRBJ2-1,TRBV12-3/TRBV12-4,CASTTGGTKGGEQFF
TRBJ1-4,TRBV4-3,CASSQDVSEVNEKLFF
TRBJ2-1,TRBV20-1,CSARDAVRLAGGNEQFF
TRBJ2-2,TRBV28,CASSILRQETGELFF
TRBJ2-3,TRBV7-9,CASSWGDRASTDTQYF
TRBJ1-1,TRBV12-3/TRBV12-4,CASSFWDGQNTEAFF
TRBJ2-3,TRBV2,CASWDRGDTQYF